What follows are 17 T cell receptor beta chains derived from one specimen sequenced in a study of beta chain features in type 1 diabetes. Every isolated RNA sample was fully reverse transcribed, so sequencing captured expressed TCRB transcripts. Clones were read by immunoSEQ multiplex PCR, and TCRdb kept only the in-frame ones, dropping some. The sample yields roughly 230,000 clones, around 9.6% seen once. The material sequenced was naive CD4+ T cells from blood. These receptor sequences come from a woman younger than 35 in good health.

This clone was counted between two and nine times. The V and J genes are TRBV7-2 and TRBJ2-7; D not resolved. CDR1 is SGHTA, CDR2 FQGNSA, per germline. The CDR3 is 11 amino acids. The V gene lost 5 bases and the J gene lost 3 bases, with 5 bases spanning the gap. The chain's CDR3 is CASSLFYEQYF. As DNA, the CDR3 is TGTGCCAGCAGCCTCTTCTACGAGCAGTACTTC.

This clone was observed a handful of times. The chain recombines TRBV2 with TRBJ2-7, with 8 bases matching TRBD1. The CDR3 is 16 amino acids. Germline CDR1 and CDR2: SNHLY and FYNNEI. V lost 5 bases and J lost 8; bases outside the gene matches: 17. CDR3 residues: CASSPRTGIGAVQQYF. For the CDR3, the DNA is TGTGCCAGCAGTCCCCGGACAGGGATCGGAGCCGTCCAGCAGTACTTC.

This chain's CDR3 is CASSVQGQSDEQYF. The DNA for the CDR3 is TGTGCCAGCAGCGTACAGGGACAGTCGGACGAGCAGTACTTC. V gene TRBV9 combines with J gene TRBJ2-7; 7 nucleotides align to TRBD1. V shed 1 base, J shed 5 bases, and the junction held 6 bases outside the gene matches. CDR3 length equals 14 residues. Germline V CDR1 and CDR2: SGDLS, YYNGEE.

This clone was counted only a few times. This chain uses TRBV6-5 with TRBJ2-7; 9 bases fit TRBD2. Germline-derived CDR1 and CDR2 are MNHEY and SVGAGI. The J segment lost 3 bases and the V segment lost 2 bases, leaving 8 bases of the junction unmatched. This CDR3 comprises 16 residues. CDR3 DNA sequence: TGTGCCAGCAGTTACGTGGGCGGGAGGGCGGGCTACGAGCAGTACTTC. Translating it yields CASSYVGGRAGYEQYF.

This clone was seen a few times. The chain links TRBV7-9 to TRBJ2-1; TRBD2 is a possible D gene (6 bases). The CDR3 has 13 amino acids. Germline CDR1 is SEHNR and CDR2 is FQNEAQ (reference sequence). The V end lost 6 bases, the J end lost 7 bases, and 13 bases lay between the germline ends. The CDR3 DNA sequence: TGTGCCAGCAGATCCAGACTAGGAAATGAGCAGTTCTTC. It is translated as CASRSRLGNEQFF.

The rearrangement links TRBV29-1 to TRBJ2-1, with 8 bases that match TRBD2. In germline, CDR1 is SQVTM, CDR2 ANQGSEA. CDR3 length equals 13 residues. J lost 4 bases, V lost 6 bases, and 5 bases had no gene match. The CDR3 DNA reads TGCAGCGTGGTTCGGGGGGGGTACAATGAGCAGTTCTTC. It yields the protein CSVVRGGYNEQFF.

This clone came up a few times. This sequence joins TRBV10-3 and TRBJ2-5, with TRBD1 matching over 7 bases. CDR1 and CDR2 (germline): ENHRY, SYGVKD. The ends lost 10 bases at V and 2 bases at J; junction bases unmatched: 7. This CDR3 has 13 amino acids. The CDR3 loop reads CATEGTAQETQYF. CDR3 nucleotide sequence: TGTGCCACCGAGGGGACAGCTCAAGAGACCCAGTACTTC.

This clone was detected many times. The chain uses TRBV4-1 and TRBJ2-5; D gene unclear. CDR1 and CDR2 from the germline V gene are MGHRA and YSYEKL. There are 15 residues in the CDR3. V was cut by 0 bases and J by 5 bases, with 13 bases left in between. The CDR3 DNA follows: TGCGCCAGCAGCCAAGATTGGGCTCGAAGGGAGACCCAGTACTTC. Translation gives CASSQDWARRETQYF.

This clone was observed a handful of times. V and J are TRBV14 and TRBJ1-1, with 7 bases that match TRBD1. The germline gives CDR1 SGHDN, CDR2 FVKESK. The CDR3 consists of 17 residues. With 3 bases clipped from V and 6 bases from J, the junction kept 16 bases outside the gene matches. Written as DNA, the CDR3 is TGTGCCAGCAGCCAGACAGGGCTCCCCTTTGCTTTAGCTGAAGCTTTCTTT. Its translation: CASSQTGLPFALAEAFF.

The CDR3, as DNA: TGTGCCAGCAGTCCTCCGGTGAACACTGAAGCTTTCTTT. Translation gives CASSPPVNTEAFF. V gene TRBV6-6 combines with J gene TRBJ1-1; D is unclear. Between the trimmed V and J ends, which lost 5 bases and 0 bases, there was a span of 7 bases. This CDR3 region has 13 residues. In germline, CDR1 is MNHNY, CDR2 SVGAGI (reference sequence).

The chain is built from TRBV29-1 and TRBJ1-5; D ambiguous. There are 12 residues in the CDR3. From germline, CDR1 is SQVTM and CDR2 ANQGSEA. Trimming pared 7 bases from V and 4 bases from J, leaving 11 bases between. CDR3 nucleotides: TGCAGCGCCCGGACGGGGAATCAGCCCCAGCATTTT. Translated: CSARTGNQPQHF.

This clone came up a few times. The chain's CDR3 is CASSESGTQYF. The CDR3 nucleotides are TGTGCCAGCAGTGAGAGTGGTACGCAGTATTTT. V and J are TRBV2 and TRBJ2-3; D gene uncertain. This CDR3 has 11 amino acids. V lost 3 bases and J lost 8, with 6 bases in between. The V gene's germline CDR1 is SNHLY and CDR2 FYNNEI. Filled out from reference TRBV2 and TRBJ2-3, the complete variable domain reads EPEVTQTPSHQVTQMGQEVILRCVPISNHLYFYWYRQILGQKVEFLVSFYNNEISEKSEIFDDQFSVERPDGSNFTLKIRSTKLEDSAMYFCASSESGTQYFGPGTRLTVL.

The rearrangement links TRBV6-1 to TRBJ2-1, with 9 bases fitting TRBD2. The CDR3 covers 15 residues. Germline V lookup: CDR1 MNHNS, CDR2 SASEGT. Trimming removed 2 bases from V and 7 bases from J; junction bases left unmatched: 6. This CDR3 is CASSESSGRANEQFF. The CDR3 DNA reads TGTGCCAGCAGTGAAAGTAGCGGGAGAGCGAATGAGCAGTTCTTC.

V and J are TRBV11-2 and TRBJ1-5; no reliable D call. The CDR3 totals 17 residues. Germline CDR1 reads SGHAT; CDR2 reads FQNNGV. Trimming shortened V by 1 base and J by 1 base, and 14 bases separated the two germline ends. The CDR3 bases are TGTGCCAGCAGCTTAGCCCCCCGTGGAGACAGCAATCAGCCCCAGCATTTT. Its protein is CASSLAPRGDSNQPQHF.

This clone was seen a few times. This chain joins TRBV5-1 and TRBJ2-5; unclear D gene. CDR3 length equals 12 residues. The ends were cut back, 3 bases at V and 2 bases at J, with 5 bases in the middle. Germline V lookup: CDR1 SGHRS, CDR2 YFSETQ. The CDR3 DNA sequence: TGCGCCAGCAGCTCACAACAAGAGACCCAGTACTTC. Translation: CASSSQQETQYF.

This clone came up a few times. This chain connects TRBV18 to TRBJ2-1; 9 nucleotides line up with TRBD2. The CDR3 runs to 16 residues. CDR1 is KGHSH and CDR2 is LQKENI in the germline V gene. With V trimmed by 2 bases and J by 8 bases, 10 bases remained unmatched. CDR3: CASSPAGLAQAYEQFF. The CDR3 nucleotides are TGTGCCAGCTCACCAGCGGGACTAGCCCAGGCGTATGAGCAGTTCTTC.

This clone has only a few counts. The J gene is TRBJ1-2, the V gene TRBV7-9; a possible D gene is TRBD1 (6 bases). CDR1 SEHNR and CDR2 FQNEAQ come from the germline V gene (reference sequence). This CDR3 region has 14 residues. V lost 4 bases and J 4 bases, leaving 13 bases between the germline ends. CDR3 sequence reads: CASSSNRAGYGYTF. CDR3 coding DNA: TGTGCCAGCAGCTCGAACAGGGCGGGCTATGGCTACACCTTC.